This TCR beta chain was identified during a study of OX40 agonist ivuxolimab in advanced cancers. Sequencing was performed with immunoSEQ multiplex PCR; in TCRdb, only in-frame clones are kept and a portion is missing. The repertoire has approximately 59,000 clones, about 87% of them found once; the top ten carry under 4%. The starting material was CD4+ or CD8+ T cells sorted from blood, obtained in a trial of the OX40 agonist ivuxolimab. This receptor was identified in an adult with an advanced solid tumor such as melanoma, head and neck, liver or kidney cancer.

The CDR3 region is CASSFNPGPTDTQYF. The CDR3 region has the DNA TGCGCCAGCAGCTTTAACCCCGGGCCTACAGATACGCAGTATTTT. The rearrangement links TRBV5-1 to TRBJ2-3; no reliable D call. Germline V gene sequence: CDR1 SGHRS, CDR2 YFSETQ. V was pared by 2 bases and J by 3 bases, with 13 bases between. CDR3 length: 15 residues. The whole variable domain, remainder taken from reference TRBV5-1 and TRBJ2-3, is KAGVTQTPRYLIKTRGQQVTLSCSPISGHRSVSWYQQTPGQGLQFLFEYFSETQRNKGNFPGRFSGRQFSNSRSEMNVSTLELGDSALYLCASSFNPGPTDTQYFGPGTRLTVL.